The rows below give T cell receptor beta chains drawn from one sample of a study of OX40 agonist ivuxolimab in advanced cancers. Repertoires were generated with immunoSEQ multiplex PCR, while TCRdb's copy carries only in-frame clones and drops some. The profile shows just under 75,000 clones, 92% of them singletons. Sequenced material: CD4+ or CD8+ T cells sorted from blood, taken in a trial of the OX40 agonist ivuxolimab. All receptors derive from an adult with an advanced solid tumor such as melanoma, head and neck, liver or kidney cancer. The CDR3 runs from the conserved cysteine through the conserved F or W. Fields, in order: V gene, CDR3 protein.

V: TRBV7-2
CDR3: CASSPQGLAGGNNEQFF

V: TRBV5-1
CDR3: CASSLGLAGEVDTQYF

V: TRBV27
CDR3: CASSLRLAGAYEQYF

V: TRBV27
CDR3: CASSLGGPTEAFF

V: TRBV4-1
CDR3: CASSQGIGRSRASTEAFF

V: TRBV7-6
CDR3: CASSQPGAYNEQFF

V: TRBV19
CDR3: CASYGGGRETQYF

V: TRBV18
CDR3: CASSPRLELAGASGELFF

V: TRBV6-6
CDR3: CASSYGAMNTEAFF

V: TRBV7-9
CDR3: CASSPASAAYGYTF

V: TRBV11-2
CDR3: CASSLVLAGFLLVHNEQFF

V: TRBV30
CDR3: CAWSPNPSLNTQYF

V: TRBV19
CDR3: CASTSWDEGNTEAFF

V: TRBV5-5
CDR3: CASSGQGFPFQPQHF

V: TRBV27
CDR3: CASSLLGSYSGANVLTF

V: TRBV19
CDR3: CASSTGTSGGDTQYF

V: TRBV5-4
CDR3: CASSLVGGGSYNEQFF

V: TRBV27
CDR3: CASMTQGDYGYTF

V: TRBV5-1
CDR3: CASSIDTYEQYF

V: TRBV25-1
CDR3: CASSEPSDSTDTQYF

V: TRBV4-3
CDR3: CASSQDWAGGRDTQYF

V: TRBV7-9
CDR3: CASALHYEQYF

V: TRBV6-1
CDR3: CASSVNPLNSNQPQHF

V: TRBV6-1
CDR3: CASSEVPLSLSTNEKLFF

V: TRBV19
CDR3: CASSTSSGSKTQYF

V: TRBV23-1
CDR3: CASSPTKTGGRTDTQYF

V: TRBV18
CDR3: CASSPSPGRGYTF

V: TRBV30
CDR3: CAWTPDYLTSTDTQYF

V: TRBV27
CDR3: CASSLLAGQETQYF

V: TRBV19
CDR3: CASSIRQGTYNEQFF

V: TRBV5-1
CDR3: CASSGLAGRGIYEQYF

V: TRBV5-1
CDR3: CASSTASRAEETQYF

V: TRBV9
CDR3: CASSADRGLAFF

V: TRBV7-9
CDR3: CASSSGQGIAEAFF

V: TRBV10-3
CDR3: CAISEYPPTWRGSYGYTF